This TCR beta chain was recovered during a study of blood T cell repertoires in COVID-19. About the study: Collection of acute and convalescent COVID-19 samples took place in the United States, Italy and Spain.

In the authors' workflow: Estimation of nucleated cell counts was performed using reference gene primer amplification. Here immunoSEQ multiplex PCR was the method, and the copy in TCRdb shows in-frame clones only, minus some. V, J and clone size are those of that table, while D and trimming were read from the DNA. The profile shows approximately 210,000 clones, approximately 77% of them singletons. CDR3 length: 15 residues. Germline V lookup: CDR1 SGHRS, CDR2 YFSETQ. Trimming stripped 3 bases from V and 0 bases from J, with 9 bases between. This clone was recorded once. The sample comprised peripheral blood. This chain links TRBV5-1 with TRBJ1-4; D not certain. The receptor comes from a woman aged 80 or over with acute or convalescent COVID-19. CDR3 DNA: TGCGCCAGCAGCTCTTCGACATCAACTAATGAAAAACTGTTTTTT. This encodes CASSSSTSTNEKLFF.